This T cell receptor beta chain was profiled in a study of blood T cells in healthy people across ages. General study points: Naive T cell percentage and TCR beta diversity correlated strongly.

With a J-beta primer mix and a sample-barcoded 5' primer, a second PCR ran about 7 to 12 cycles. TCRdb itself ran the 5' RACE reads through MiXCR, one entry per CDR3 protein. The table includes 800,000 to 1,300,000 distinct CDR3 sequences, under 30% detected once. This CDR3 spans 15 amino acids. Germline-derived CDR1 and CDR2 are MNHEY and SMNVEV (reference sequence). V lost 6 bases, J lost 2 bases, and 8 bases stayed unmatched. Remarks on this clonotype: Its matching antigen is unknown.

This sample also appeared in a second study, on T cells of mothers and their children. That source notes: The study found thymic selection shapes TCR recombination output similarly in related and unrelated pairs.

J is TRBJ2-3 and V is TRBV27; 7 nucleotides align to TRBD1. This TCR came from a girl aged 2 to 9 in good health. Sequenced: blood. The CDR3, as DNA: TGTGCCAGCAGCGAACAGGGGCGGCCCACAGATACGCAGTATTTT. It yields the protein CASSEQGRPTDTQYF.